The clone carrying this TCR beta chain is medium-sized. The antigen is unknown. Trimming took 4 bases from V and 2 from J, leaving 11 bases between them. The CDR3 totals 14 residues. Germline V CDR1 and CDR2: MGHRA, YSYEKL. This sample stems from a study of T-cell reconstitution after alpha-beta-depleted transplantation in children. TCRbeta library preparation incorporated unique molecular identifiers. TCRdb re-analysed the PCR reads in MiXCR, keeping a single row per CDR3 protein. This table holds about 70,000 distinct CDR3 sequences, roughly a tenth found once. Broader study findings: Elevated TCRbeta diversity at day 60 was traced, in some patients, to surviving recipient T cells and thymic progenitors. Reports say that about two months after transplant, the alpha-beta T cells came out of several hundred graft clones that had expanded. T-cell counts and diversity were attributed mostly to newly produced T cells one year after transplant.

The sequence was collected from a boy between 5 and 17 years old with acute myeloid leukemia, due to receive a stem cell transplant. The sequencing used PBMCs, collected before TCRalphabeta/CD19-depleted stem cell transplant. V and J are TRBV4-1 and TRBJ2-5; no reliable D call. As DNA, the CDR3 is TGCGCCAGCAGCCCGATTCCAACACAAGAGACCCAGTACTTC. It yields the protein CASSPIPTQETQYF.